Listed below are T cell receptor beta chains from one sample, sequenced in a study of blood T cell repertoires in COVID-19. Sequencing was performed with immunoSEQ multiplex PCR; in TCRdb, only in-frame clones are kept and a portion is missing. The repertoire consists of about 310,000 clones, with approximately 86% occurring once and the leading ten covering about 8.9%. The sequencing sample was made of PBMCs or T cells enriched from blood (not recorded which). Receptors were obtained from a woman in her late teens or twenties who had recovered from COVID-19. Each CDR3 is given with its conserved first and last residue. A D gene is named only where the DNA matches it firmly. For some rows the clone size is stated as once, few or many, or as a class when expanded; others skip it.

v_call: TRBV7-3
d_call: -
j_call: TRBJ2-2
clone_size: -
cdr3_aa: CASSSILTGNTGELFF
cdr3_nt: TGTGCCAGCAGCTCCATACTGACAGGGAACACCGGGGAGCTGTTTTTT

v_call: TRBV28
d_call: TRBD1
j_call: TRBJ1-1
clone_size: -
cdr3_aa: CASSLYGGTANTEAFF
cdr3_nt: TGTGCCAGCAGTTTATACGGTGGGACAGCCAACACTGAAGCTTTCTTT

v_call: TRBV28
d_call: -
j_call: TRBJ1-2
clone_size: -
cdr3_aa: CASRETGYGYTF
cdr3_nt: TGTGCCAGCAGGGAAACGGGCTATGGCTACACCTTC

v_call: TRBV10-3
d_call: -
j_call: TRBJ1-4
clone_size: once
cdr3_aa: CAISEGQGHNEKLFF
cdr3_nt: TGTGCCATCAGTGAGGGCCAGGGGCATAATGAAAAACTGTTTTTT

v_call: TRBV4-3
d_call: TRBD1
j_call: TRBJ2-7
clone_size: -
cdr3_aa: CASSQDGTGVYEQYF
cdr3_nt: TGCGCCAGCAGCCAAGATGGGACAGGGGTCTACGAGCAGTACTTC

v_call: TRBV28
d_call: TRBD1
j_call: TRBJ1-1
clone_size: -
cdr3_aa: CASSSSGTGGEAFF
cdr3_nt: TGTGCCAGCAGTTCCTCCGGGACAGGGGGTGAGGCTTTCTTT

v_call: TRBV30
d_call: -
j_call: TRBJ1-1
clone_size: -
cdr3_aa: CAWSADRSQEAFF
cdr3_nt: TGTGCCTGGAGTGCTGACAGGTCGCAAGAAGCTTTCTTT

v_call: TRBV5-6
d_call: -
j_call: TRBJ2-2
clone_size: -
cdr3_aa: CASSFKLQYTGELFF
cdr3_nt: TGTGCCAGCAGCTTTAAGTTGCAGTACACCGGGGAGCTGTTTTTT

v_call: TRBV4-2
d_call: TRBD2
j_call: TRBJ2-5
clone_size: -
cdr3_aa: CASSPVAGGSQETQYF
cdr3_nt: TGTGCCAGCAGCCCTGTCGCGGGGGGCTCTCAAGAGACCCAGTACTTC

v_call: TRBV7-9
d_call: TRBD2
j_call: TRBJ2-7
clone_size: -
cdr3_aa: CASSPESRGGYEQYF
cdr3_nt: TGTGCCAGCAGCCCGGAGTCGCGCGGGGGATACGAGCAGTACTTC

v_call: TRBV19
d_call: -
j_call: TRBJ1-5
clone_size: -
cdr3_aa: CASSIDLQPQHF
cdr3_nt: TGTGCCAGTAGTATAGATCTCCAGCCCCAGCATTTT

v_call: TRBV20-1
d_call: -
j_call: TRBJ1-2
clone_size: few
cdr3_aa: CSARNSYGYTF
cdr3_nt: TGCAGTGCTAGGAACTCCTATGGCTACACCTTC